Listed below are T cell receptor beta chains from one sample, sequenced in a study of response to subunit inactivated influenza vaccine. TCRdb recomputed calls from the RT-PCR reads with MiXCR, one row per CDR3 protein. The table has hundreds of thousands of distinct CDR3 sequences, less than 15% seen once. Specimen: PBMCs from blood, collected less than 15 days before vaccination. These receptors originate from a man between 45 and 60 years old who received an inactivated influenza vaccine. Both conserved end residues are part of each CDR3.

v_gene,j_gene,CDR3aa
TRBV7-3,TRBJ2-3,CASSLSPGTIDTQYF
TRBV6-5,TRBJ2-5,CASSYSAGGGETQYF
TRBV28,TRBJ2-3,CASSLGPQRGGPQTSTDTQYF
TRBV4-1,TRBJ1-2,CASSPRQVGGYTF
TRBV27,TRBJ2-7,CASSFIGDYEQYF
TRBV5-6,TRBJ1-2,CASSLSGTGINYGYTF
TRBV15,TRBJ2-1,CATSSRTSGYNEQFF
TRBV11-2,TRBJ2-7,CASSRSDGSYEQYF
TRBV3-1,TRBJ1-1,CASSFGQGAGTEAFF
TRBV29-1,TRBJ2-1,CSVTSGYAGVVKGSYNEQFF
TRBV7-2,TRBJ2-5,CASSFVLETQYF
TRBV19,TRBJ1-5,CASSILSGQGEQPQHF
TRBV28,TRBJ2-5,CASSLGTFQETQYF
TRBV6-1,TRBJ1-5,CATQAGTASNQPQHF
TRBV5-1,TRBJ2-5,CASSSAGLGETQYF
TRBV20-1,TRBJ1-2,CSAREGGSSGYTF
TRBV18,TRBJ2-5,CASSPWSGSGETQYF
TRBV15,TRBJ2-3,CATSRRGQGADTQYF
TRBV29-1,TRBJ2-3,CSVDPLAGTDTQYF
TRBV7-2,TRBJ2-1,CASSSGGPLSYNEQFF
TRBV7-2,TRBJ2-2,CASSLVGGGSTGELFF
TRBV19,TRBJ2-1,CASSIDRLARRSNEQFF
TRBV12-3/TRBV12-4,TRBJ2-1,CASSFEGSGVQFF
TRBV7-2,TRBJ2-7,CASSLGLPGTSKGEQYF
TRBV20-1,TRBJ1-2,CSAMWEPGLGGYTF
TRBV6-2/TRBV6-3,TRBJ2-7,CASRGGGTYEQYF
TRBV14,TRBJ2-3,CASSQGLHTDTQYF
TRBV20-1,TRBJ1-5,CSASGGGQPQHF
TRBV2,TRBJ2-5,CASSEGLVETQYF
TRBV6-1,TRBJ2-5,CASSDRKGGPAGGYF
TRBV20-1,TRBJ1-1,CSARGTGNTEAFF
TRBV10-3,TRBJ2-7,CAISAREFYEQYF
TRBV6-5,TRBJ2-3,CASSYSPGLATDTQYF
TRBV28,TRBJ2-4,CASSWGPGQGVKNIQYF